The 24 T cell receptor beta chains presented below share a single source sample, sequenced in a study of shared clonotypes between healthy human individuals. Using immunoSEQ multiplex PCR, the repertoire was profiled, and TCRdb retains in-frame clones only, with some absent. The sample includes 2 million to 3 million clones, 93% seen only once; the top ten take approximately 0.36%. Source material: naive CD4+ T cells from PBMCs. Specified subset: CD45RA+ positively selected. These receptors were collected from a man between 18 and 29 years old in good health. Some clones in this sample may be carry-over from other donors' samples.

The chain couples TRBV6-1 to TRBJ1-3; D perhaps matches TRBD1 (5 bases). V shed 7 bases and J shed 1 base, with 14 bases lying between them. The CDR3 spans 15 residues. The germline V gene encodes CDR1 MNHNS and CDR2 SASEGT. The CDR3 nucleotides are TGTGCCAGCATCCCGCGACCAGGGTCTGGAAACACCATATATTTT. It encodes CASIPRPGSGNTIYF.

The rearrangement links TRBV4-3 to TRBJ2-1; 7 bases fit TRBD2. The CDR3 runs to 20 residues. V shed 1 base, J shed 8 bases, and the junction held 23 bases outside the gene matches. CDR1 is LGHNA and CDR2 is YSLEER in the germline V gene. CDR3 loop: CASSQVGRVSRDSPHDEQFF. DNA of the CDR3: TGCGCCAGCAGCCAAGTGGGGAGGGTCAGCCGGGACTCCCCTCACGATGAGCAGTTCTTC.

The chain has TRBV6-4 and TRBJ1-6; 7 bases fit TRBD1. CDR3 length: 14 amino acids. Germline assignment: CDR1 MRHNA and CDR2 SNTAGT. After removal of 3 bases from V and 7 bases from J, the junction contained 3 bases not matched to a gene. DNA for the CDR3: TGTGCCAGCAGTGAAGGGACAGAGAATTCACCCCTCCACTTT. Translated: CASSEGTENSPLHF.

V and J are TRBV9 and TRBJ2-7; TRBD1 is a possible D gene (5 bases). Germline V gives CDR1 SGDLS, CDR2 YYNGEE. The CDR3 runs to 14 residues. V was cut by 5 bases and J by 5 bases, with 17 bases left in between. The CDR3 DNA reads TGTGCCAGCAGGGGCAGGGCGCTCTCTAACGAGCAGTACTTC. Amino acid sequence: CASRGRALSNEQYF. The variable domain in full, with the rest retrieved from reference TRBV9 and TRBJ2-7, is DSGVTQTPKHLITATGQRVTLRCSPRSGDLSVYWYQQSLDQGLQFLIQYYNGEERAKGNILERFSAQQFPDLHSELNLSSLELGDSALYFCASRGRALSNEQYFGPGTRLTVT.

This clone was detected a few times. The J gene is TRBJ1-1, the V gene TRBV10-3; D uncertain. The CDR3 contains 14 residues. The germline CDR1 and CDR2 sequences are ENHRY and SYGVKD. Trimming stripped 4 bases from V and 2 bases from J, with 11 bases between. The CDR3 region has the DNA TGTGCCATCAGTGTGAGTCAGCAAAACACTGAAGCTTTCTTT. Its translation: CAISVSQQNTEAFF.

A word on this clone: Other DNA sequences in the sample encode the same CDR3. The chain has TRBV7-6 and TRBJ2-5; D might be TRBD1 (6 bases). Germline lookup yields CDR1 SGHVS and CDR2 FNYEAQ. V dropped 5 bases and J dropped 2 bases, with 9 bases sitting between them. CDR3 size: 13 residues. The CDR3 sequence is CASSKGQQETQYF. DNA for the CDR3: TGTGCCAGCAGCAAAGGACAGCAAGAGACCCAGTACTTC.

This chain joins TRBV11-2 and TRBJ2-1, with D unresolved. V was pared by 5 bases and J by 4 bases, with 15 bases between. The germline V gene encodes CDR1 SGHAT and CDR2 FQNNGV. The length of the CDR3 is 15 residues. The CDR3 coding sequence is TGTGCCAGCAGCCCTTCAATGTCCCTTTACAATGAGCAGTTCTTC. Translated: CASSPSMSLYNEQFF.

The V and J genes are TRBV27 and TRBJ2-7; TRBD2 matches 8 bases. The V gene end was trimmed by 7 bases and the J gene end by 5 bases; junction bases not matched to a gene: 13. This CDR3 spans 15 amino acids. CDR1 and CDR2 (germline): MNHEY, SMNVEV (reference sequence). CDR3 in amino acids: CASTVRGGALNEQYF. In nucleotides, the CDR3 is TGTGCCAGCACCGTCCGGGGGGGGGCGCTCAACGAGCAGTACTTC.

The chain's CDR3 is CSVEVISAFF. CDR3 DNA: TGCAGCGTTGAGGTGATTAGTGCTTTCTTT. This chain joins TRBV29-1 and TRBJ1-1; D is unresolved. The CDR3 runs to 10 residues. CDR1 and CDR2 (germline): SQVTM, ANQGSEA. V lost 3 bases to trimming and J lost 11 bases, with 10 bases between them.

The chain employs TRBV2 and TRBJ1-5; D unresolved. This CDR3 region has 16 residues. The germline V gene encodes CDR1 SNHLY and CDR2 FYNNEI. The V gene lost 0 bases and the J gene lost 2 bases, with 11 bases spanning the gap. CDR3 sequence reads: CASSEARGNGNQPQHF. The CDR3 nucleotides are TGTGCCAGCAGTGAAGCGCGGGGAAATGGCAATCAGCCCCAGCATTTT.

The chain employs TRBV18 and TRBJ2-2; 11 positions agree with TRBD2. Trimming cost V 0 bases and J 4 bases; bases outside gene matches: 7. The CDR3 loop spans 18 amino acids. CDR1 and CDR2 from the germline V gene are KGHSH and LQKENI. CDR3 coding DNA: TGTGCCAGCTCACCACCCACTAGCGGGAGTGGTCCCACCGGGGAGCTGTTTTTT. Its translation is CASSPPTSGSGPTGELFF.

V gene TRBV18 combines with J gene TRBJ2-1; a possible D gene is TRBD1 (6 bases). The V gene lost 4 bases and the J gene lost 4 bases, with 11 bases spanning the gap. The germline V gene encodes CDR1 KGHSH and CDR2 LQKENI. This CDR3 has 14 residues. In DNA, the CDR3 is TGTGCCAGCTCACAAGCACAGGGTTACAATGAGCAGTTCTTC. It codes for CASSQAQGYNEQFF.

About this clone itself: Other DNA variants within this sample encode the same CDR3. The V gene is TRBV7-9, the J gene TRBJ2-5, with D unresolved. Trimming pared 3 bases from V and 3 bases from J, leaving 5 bases between. Germline CDR1 SEHNR, CDR2 FQNEAQ (reference sequence). The CDR3 runs to 12 residues. CDR3 nucleotides: TGTGCCAGCAGCTTGGTAGAAGAGACCCAGTACTTC. Its protein is CASSLVEETQYF.

The genes are TRBV5-8 and TRBJ2-7; no definite D call. Germline V CDR1 and CDR2: SGHTS, YDEGEE. This CDR3 is 12 amino acids long. Trimming cost V 4 bases and J 7 bases, with 12 bases left between them. This CDR3 reads CASSLLTQEQYF. In DNA, the CDR3 is TGTGCCAGCAGCCTATTAACCCAGGAGCAGTACTTC.

The V call is TRBV6-6, the J call TRBJ1-1; 7 positions agree with TRBD1. J lost 5 bases, V lost 5 bases, and 11 bases had no gene match. This CDR3 spans 15 amino acids. Germline lookup yields CDR1 MNHNY and CDR2 SVGAGI (reference sequence). Here the CDR3 reads CASSPRAGGETEAFF. Written as DNA, the CDR3 is TGTGCCAGCAGTCCCCGGGCAGGGGGGGAGACTGAAGCTTTCTTT.

J is TRBJ1-4 and V is TRBV9; perhaps TRBD1 as D (5 bases). This CDR3 comprises 15 residues. V was trimmed by 4 bases and J by 6 bases, leaving 16 bases between them. The germline gives CDR1 SGDLS, CDR2 YYNGEE. CDR3 sequence (DNA): TGTGCCAGCAGCCCACGACAGACTGTCGATGAAAAACTGTTTTTT. Amino acids: CASSPRQTVDEKLFF.

The chain joins TRBV4-1 to TRBJ2-1; D is unclear. This CDR3 region has 14 residues. Trimming stripped 1 base from V and 8 bases from J, with 12 bases between. Germline V gives CDR1 MGHRA, CDR2 YSYEKL. CDR3: CASSQGRRQDEQFF. CDR3 coding DNA: TGCGCCAGCAGCCAAGGGCGCCGGCAGGATGAGCAGTTCTTC.

The chain joins TRBV7-9 to TRBJ2-1; the match to TRBD1 covers 9 bases. Looked up from germline, CDR1 is SEHNR and CDR2 is FQNEAQ (reference sequence). The CDR3 is 16 residues long. V lost 2 bases, J lost 8 bases, and 10 bases stayed unmatched. In DNA, the CDR3 is TGTGCCAGCAGCTTACCCGCCTCCGGGACAGGGTATGAGCAGTTCTTC. Amino acid sequence: CASSLPASGTGYEQFF.

The chain recombines TRBV2 with TRBJ1-6; D possibly corresponds to TRBD1 (6 bases). V dropped 5 bases and J dropped 6 bases, with 14 bases sitting between them. Germline V gene lookup returns CDR1 SNHLY and CDR2 FYNNEI. The CDR3 is made up of 15 amino acids. The CDR3 bases are TGTGCCAGCAGTACCCAGGGGAGCGGTAATTCACCCCTCCACTTT. Translated: CASSTQGSGNSPLHF.

V gene TRBV28 combines with J gene TRBJ2-2; no definite D call. This CDR3 contains 15 residues. Trimming removed 4 bases from V and 8 bases from J, with 17 bases in between. CDR1 is MDHEN, CDR2 SYDVKM, per germline. In DNA form, the CDR3 reads TGTGCCAGCAGTTCCACCCGGGCCCCGAGGGGGGAGCTGTTTTTT. It translates to CASSSTRAPRGELFF. Full variable domain (outside the CDR3, taken from reference TRBV28 and TRBJ2-2): DVKVTQSSRYLVKRTGEKVFLECVQDMDHENMFWYRQDPGLGLRLIYFSYDVKMKEKGDIPEGYSVSREKKERFSLILESASTNQTSMYLCASSSTRAPRGELFFGEGSRLTVL.

The chain recombines TRBV6-5 with TRBJ2-1, with 11 bases matching TRBD1. The CDR3 runs 14 residues. CDR1 and CDR2 from the germline V gene are MNHEY and SVGAGI. The J segment lost 5 bases and the V segment lost 7 bases, leaving 4 bases of the junction unmatched. The CDR3 protein is CASKGQGVNNEQFF. The CDR3 DNA follows: TGTGCCAGCAAGGGACAGGGGGTAAACAATGAGCAGTTCTTC.

J is TRBJ2-3 and V is TRBV19, with D unclear. The V end was cut by 4 bases, the J end by 3 bases, with 11 bases between. This CDR3 has 14 amino acids. Germline V gives CDR1 LNHDA, CDR2 SQIVND (reference sequence). DNA of the CDR3: TGTGCCAGTAGTAGACGGACGGGTACAGATACGCAGTATTTT. This encodes CASSRRTGTDTQYF.

V gene TRBV5-4 combines with J gene TRBJ2-2, with TRBD2 as a possible D gene (6 bases). Germline V lookup: CDR1 SGHNT, CDR2 YYREEE (reference sequence). This CDR3 has 16 amino acids. Trimming removed 4 bases at V and 6 bases at J, with 19 bases between. The chain's CDR3 is CASSPGRGGGAGELFF. The DNA for the CDR3 is TGTGCCAGCAGCCCCGGGAGAGGCGGAGGGGCCGGGGAGCTGTTTTTT.

The table lists this clone with a count of one. The chain couples TRBV7-3 to TRBJ2-1, with a weak D call TRBD1 (5 bases). V was cut by 1 base and J by 9 bases, with 7 bases left in between. Per the germline V gene, CDR1 is SGHTA and CDR2 is FQGTGA. The CDR3 is 12 residues long. CDR3 loop: CASSLIGAEQFF. The DNA for the CDR3 is TGTGCCAGCAGCTTAATTGGGGCTGAGCAGTTCTTC.